This is a list of T cell receptor beta chains from one sample in a study of neurological immune-mediated disorders. TCRdb reprocessed the 5' RACE reads with MiXCR, giving one entry per CDR3 protein. The sample shows tens of thousands of distinct CDR3 sequences, more than 4.5% of them seen only once. The material sequenced was PBMCs. These TCRs come from a human donor with multiple sclerosis. The donor label of this sample is uncertain. The CDR3 runs from the conserved cysteine through the conserved F or W.

v_call	j_call	cdr3_aa
TRBV20-1	TRBJ1-1	CSAPRGGQLNTEAFF
TRBV6-1	TRBJ1-2	CASTFEGGRRGYTF
TRBV5-1	TRBJ1-1	CASSLETGTAPLSEAFF
TRBV18	TRBJ2-2	CASSPQTGTVGELFF
TRBV6-5	TRBJ1-5	CASSYSRNNQPQHF
TRBV29-1	TRBJ2-1	CSAENWDRNNEQFF
TRBV29-1	TRBJ1-2	CSAGQGSDGYTF
TRBV20-1	TRBJ2-3	CSVKGRGSADTQYF
TRBV4-1	TRBJ2-2	CASSQTGTGEARELFF
TRBV7-2	TRBJ2-2	CASSLAPAGGNTGELFF
TRBV18	TRBJ2-3	CASSPGASTDTQYF
TRBV7-2	TRBJ1-1	CASSFLGWNTEAFF
TRBV29-1	TRBJ2-1	CSVTWGMTSGASYNEQFF
TRBV29-1	TRBJ1-3	CSAGTGNSGNTIYF
TRBV7-9	TRBJ1-4	CASSLSMSSEKLFF
TRBV4-1	TRBJ1-2	CASSQDATVSNYGYTF
TRBV5-1	TRBJ2-3	CASSQFAQRGTQYF
TRBV6-2/TRBV6-3	TRBJ1-5	CASRNPRSNQPQHF
TRBV20-1	TRBJ2-7	CSARDLVDSYEQYF
TRBV5-1	TRBJ2-1	CASSEGDSYNEQFF
TRBV20-1	TRBJ1-2	CSARGGEPNYGYTF
TRBV4-1	TRBJ2-7	CASSQDPGGTYEQYF
TRBV3-1	TRBJ2-3	CASSQNIADTQYF
TRBV10-3	TRBJ2-1	CAIANGDRGVGEQFF
TRBV5-5	TRBJ2-3	CASSLNRGDTQYF
TRBV27	TRBJ2-5	CASSVRDSETQYF
TRBV10-3	TRBJ2-2	CASYTTGELFF
TRBV4-1	TRBJ2-7	CASSRLKGLPAYEQYF
TRBV9	TRBJ2-7	CASSVGGSGGDEQYF
TRBV5-1	TRBJ1-2	CASSLGHVNYGYTF
TRBV24-1	TRBJ2-3	CATSDNRDFPDTQYF
TRBV15	TRBJ2-7	CATSRGSSLGQYEQYF
TRBV5-5	TRBJ1-6	CASSSTESSSYNSPLHF
TRBV6-2/TRBV6-3	TRBJ1-6	CASSFGQASVPLHF
TRBV12-5	TRBJ1-1	CASGLQGATEAFF
TRBV3-1	TRBJ2-3	CASSQETDTQYF
TRBV5-1	TRBJ1-5	CASSPGIAQPQHF
TRBV7-9	TRBJ2-2	CASTLPGINTGELFF
TRBV7-6	TRBJ2-7	CASSLRQSTYEQYF
TRBV11-2	TRBJ2-7	CASSLERTAAYEQYF
TRBV29-1	TRBJ2-3	CSVESPRGADTQYF
TRBV12-3/TRBV12-4	TRBJ1-2	CASKYRLYGYTF
TRBV6-5	TRBJ1-2	CASSYYAGGDGYTF
TRBV20-1	TRBJ2-3	CSARLPGADTQYF
TRBV5-8	TRBJ1-2	CASSLLVSLGNYGYTF
TRBV12-3/TRBV12-4	TRBJ1-2	CATRPGQGARGYTF
TRBV5-1	TRBJ1-1	CASSSRGRVENTEAFF